Shown below are 12 T cell receptor beta chains from a single sample sequenced in a study of vaccination and CD4 T cells after COVID-19. Their specific antigens are unknown. The Oncomine TCR Beta short-read assay generated sequence data from the DNA of cultured CD4+ T cells. TCRdb re-called the PCR reads through MiXCR, storing one row per CDR3 protein. The sample lists around 10,000 distinct CDR3 sequences, about 46% seen once, with about 30% in the top ten. Indicated treatment: approximately 9-day PBMC culture with coronavirus spike peptide pools or control peptides (ViraFEST assay). Sequenced input: CD4+ T cells from blood, cultured in vitro. The receptors originated from a human donor who had recovered from COVID-19.

V is TRBV20-1 and J is TRBJ1-3, with 8 bases lining up with TRBD1. Losses at the gene ends were 5 bases for V and 4 bases for J; bases not matched to a gene: 7. The CDR3 consists of 14 residues. The germline V gene has CDR1 DFQATT and CDR2 SNEGSKA (reference sequence). As DNA, the CDR3 is TGCAGTGCTGCCCACCGGGACAGGGGAAACACCATATATTTT. This encodes CSAAHRDRGNTIYF.

This rearrangement joins TRBV7-9 to TRBJ2-7; no firm D call. Trimming removed 7 bases at V and 3 bases at J, with 10 bases between. This CDR3 comprises 12 residues. Germline CDR1 and CDR2: SEHNR and FQNEAQ (reference sequence). CDR3 sequence reads: CASTELGYEQYF. The CDR3 DNA reads TGTGCCAGCACCGAGTTGGGCTACGAGCAGTACTTC.

J is TRBJ1-3 and V is TRBV11-2; tentative D call: TRBD1 (6 bases). The germline gives CDR1 SGHAT, CDR2 FQNNGV. The CDR3 is made up of 18 amino acids. Trimming took 5 bases from V and 4 from J, leaving 24 bases between them. The CDR3 region has the DNA TGTGCCAGCAGCCACTTGAAGGGGGGCGTTAATACCGGAAACACCATATATTTT. Translated, it gives CASSHLKGGVNTGNTIYF.

This clonotype was seen a handful of times. The genes are TRBV12-3 or TRBV12-4 and TRBJ2-7, with 8 positions matching TRBD2. The junction had 4 bases not matched to a gene; V was cut back by 5 bases and J by 4 bases. The CDR3 runs 13 residues. CDR3 coding DNA: TGTGCCAGCAGTGGTAGCGGGGCATACGAGCAGTACTTC. This codes for CASSGSGAYEQYF.

This clonotype turned up a few times. This chain uses TRBV5-8 with TRBJ2-3; either TRBD1 or TRBD2 may supply D (6 bases each). V lost 1 base and J lost 5, with 14 bases in between. CDR1 is SGHTS, CDR2 YDEGEE, per germline. The CDR3 contains 15 residues. This chain's CDR3 is CASSLYRGQKDTQYF. The CDR3 region has the DNA TGTGCCAGCAGCTTGTATCGGGGGCAAAAAGATACGCAGTATTTT.

The J gene is TRBJ1-6, the V gene TRBV30; D call uncertain. This CDR3 has 15 residues. Germline lookup yields CDR1 GTSNPN and CDR2 SVGIG (reference sequence). V shed 0 bases and J shed 0 bases, with 6 bases lying between them. The CDR3 DNA reads as TGTGCCTGGAGTGTAGGCAGCTCCTATAATTCACCCCTCCACTTT. This translates into CAWSVGSSYNSPLHF.

This clonotype was recorded a few times. V usage is TRBV20-1 and J usage is TRBJ1-1; D unresolved. The CDR3 loop spans 12 amino acids. The ends were cut back, 6 bases at V and 1 base at J, with 9 bases in the middle. Germline V gene lookup returns CDR1 DFQATT and CDR2 SNEGSKA (reference sequence). CDR3 region: CSAREGNTEAFF. DNA for the CDR3: TGCAGTGCCCGCGAGGGGAACACTGAAGCTTTCTTT.

V gene TRBV19 combines with J gene TRBJ2-3; TRBD1 matches 8 bases. V shed 6 bases, J shed 4 bases, and the junction held 12 bases outside the gene matches. CDR3 length: 16 residues. Per germline, CDR1 LNHDA and CDR2 SQIVND (reference sequence). The CDR3 is CASSAGQVQAPDTQYF. The CDR3 DNA follows: TGTGCCAGTAGCGCGGGACAGGTACAGGCCCCAGATACGCAGTATTTT.

This rearrangement joins TRBV12-3 or TRBV12-4 to TRBJ2-3; possibly TRBD2 for D (6 bases). V was cut by 6 bases and J by 2 bases, with 9 bases left in between. This CDR3 has 13 residues. The CDR3 nucleotides read TGTGCCAGCAGCGGGGGATCCACAGATACGCAGTATTTT. Protein: CASSGGSTDTQYF.

This clonotype was seen more than once but under ten times. The rearrangement uses TRBV11-3 and TRBJ2-1, with 11 nucleotides matching TRBD2. Germline assignment: CDR1 SGHNT and CDR2 YENEEA. There are 15 residues in the CDR3. V trimming: 5 bases; J trimming: 11 bases; junction bases outside the gene matches: 11. The chain's CDR3 is CASSPRIAGGSQQFF. The CDR3 region has the DNA TGTGCCAGCAGCCCCCGTATAGCGGGGGGGTCTCAGCAGTTCTTC.

This clonotype ranks as medium-sized. The chain recombines TRBV30 with TRBJ2-1, with TRBD1 matching 10 bases. The CDR3 runs 14 residues. Germline-derived CDR1 and CDR2 are GTSNPN and SVGIG (reference sequence). With 3 bases clipped from V and 6 bases from J, the junction kept 5 bases outside the gene matches. The CDR3 coding sequence is TGTGCCTGGAGCCGGGACAGGGGTGGCAATGAGCAGTTCTTC. It specifies CAWSRDRGGNEQFF. The full variable domain, rest sourced from reference TRBV30 and TRBJ2-1, is SQTIHQWPATLVQPVGSPLSLECTVEGTSNPNLYWYRQAAGRGLQLLFYSVGIGQISSEVPQNLSASRPQDRQFILSSKKLLLSDSGFYLCAWSRDRGGNEQFFGPGTRLTVL.

The rearrangement joins TRBV7-2 to TRBJ1-1, with 8 bases matching TRBD1. The ends lost 5 bases at V and 2 bases at J; junction bases unmatched: 10. Germline CDR1 and CDR2: SGHTA and FQGNSA. The CDR3 is 16 residues long. The DNA of the CDR3 is TGTGCCAGCAGCCTCAGACAGGGGATAATAAACACTGAAGCTTTCTTT. It specifies CASSLRQGIINTEAFF.